These T cell receptor beta chains were read from a single sample in a study of response to subunit inactivated influenza vaccine. TCRdb fed the RT-PCR reads into MiXCR, producing one record per CDR3 protein. The sample consists of around 530,000 distinct CDR3 sequences, about 11% of them appearing once. This material consisted of PBMCs from blood, taken on the day of vaccination. These TCRs come from a man over 45 who received an inactivated influenza vaccine. The CDR3 runs from the conserved cysteine through the conserved F or W. A D gene is named only where the DNA matches it firmly. Size is stated for part of the rows, as once, few or many counts, or as a class when the clone is expanded.

- | TRBJ2-7 | TRBV7-2 | 15 | - | CASSLVMTGGNEQYF | TGTGCCAGCAGCTTAGTCATGACGGGCGGGAACGAGCAGTACTTC
- | TRBJ1-3 | TRBV11-2 | 15 | - | CASSLGRRRGNTIYF | TGTGCCAGCAGCTTAGGACGAAGGAGAGGAAACACCATATATTTT
- | TRBJ1-4 | TRBV7-7 | 13 | few | CASSPGENEKLFF | TGTGCTAGCAGCCCTGGGGAGAATGAAAAACTGTTTTTT
- | TRBJ2-7 | TRBV15 | 17 | many | CATSRDPLARVSYEQYF | TGTGCCACCAGCAGAGATCCCCTAGCCCGTGTCTCCTACGAGCAGTACTTC
- | TRBJ2-3 | TRBV5-1 | 16 | many | CASSLWPEGGTDTQYF | TGCGCCAGCAGCTTGTGGCCAGAAGGGGGGACAGATACGCAGTATTTT
- | TRBJ2-1 | TRBV7-9 | 13 | many | CASSPRVENEQFF | TGTGCCAGCAGCCCGCGGGTGGAGAATGAGCAGTTCTTC
TRBD2 | TRBJ2-1 | TRBV11-2 | 19 | many | CASSLRYISGRAAYNEQFF | TGTGCCAGCAGCTTACGTTACATTAGCGGGAGGGCCGCCTACAATGAGCAGTTCTTC
- | TRBJ2-1 | TRBV6-2/TRBV6-3 | 15 | - | CASTYWGGAPNEQFF | TGTGCCAGCACCTACTGGGGGGGGGCGCCGAATGAGCAGTTCTTC
TRBD1 | TRBJ2-7 | TRBV28 | 15 | many | CASSLGGTGFYEQYF | TGTGCCAGCAGTTTAGGGGGGACAGGGTTCTACGAGCAGTACTTC
- | TRBJ1-1 | TRBV12-3/TRBV12-4 | 16 | few | CASSLRRRNRNTEAFF | TGTGCCAGCAGTTTAAGGCGAAGAAACAGGAACACTGAAGCTTTCTTT
- | TRBJ2-2 | TRBV25-1 | 14 | few | CASSAFSGTGELFF | TGTGCCAGCAGTGCCTTTAGCGGCACCGGGGAGCTGTTTTTT
- | TRBJ2-3 | TRBV6-7 | 9 | many | CASGNTQYF | TGTGCCAGCGGTAATACGCAGTATTTT
TRBD1 | TRBJ2-5 | TRBV7-9 | 15 | few | CASSYPRGLWETQYF | TGTGCCAGCAGCTACCCGAGGGGGCTTTGGGAGACCCAGTACTTC
- | TRBJ1-5 | TRBV7-9 | 12 | few | CASGHSNQPQHF | TGTGCCAGCGGCCACAGTAATCAGCCCCAGCATTTT
- | TRBJ2-7 | TRBV19 | 13 | - | CASSIVGNYEQYF | TGTGCCAGTAGTATCGTAGGGAACTACGAGCAGTACTTC
- | TRBJ1-2 | TRBV29-1 | 10 | few | CSVVSAGYTF | TGCAGCGTTGTATCGGCTGGCTACACCTTC
- | TRBJ1-2 | TRBV20-1 | 15 | few | CSALSLAGENYGYTF | TGCAGTGCTCTCTCCCTTGCAGGGGAGAACTATGGCTACACCTTC
- | TRBJ2-7 | TRBV5-1 | 14 | - | CASSRIRGTYEQYF | TGCGCCAGCAGCCGGATCCGGGGAACCTACGAGCAGTACTTC
- | TRBJ2-3 | TRBV9 | 13 | many | CASSPPATDTQYF | TGTGCCAGCAGCCCACCCGCGACAGATACGCAGTATTTT
TRBD1 | TRBJ1-5 | TRBV7-2 | 15 | few | CASSWGQRISQPQHF | TGTGCCAGCAGCTGGGGACAGCGCATTTCTCAGCCCCAGCATTTT
TRBD2 | TRBJ2-1 | TRBV14 | 15 | few | CASSQRLAGSNEQFF | TGTGCCAGCAGCCAAAGACTAGCGGGTAGCAATGAGCAGTTCTTC
- | TRBJ2-3 | TRBV7-9 | 17 | - | CASSSPGRHGGTDTQYF | TGTGCCAGCAGCTCCCCCGGACGGCATGGGGGCACAGATACGCAGTATTTT
- | TRBJ2-7 | TRBV12-3/TRBV12-4 | 13 | - | CASNEGGGYEQYF | TGTGCCAGCAACGAGGGGGGCGGCTACGAGCAGTACTTC
- | TRBJ2-7 | TRBV28 | 11 | - | CASSYVDEQYF | TGTGCCAGCAGTTACGTGGACGAGCAGTACTTC
- | TRBJ2-3 | TRBV20-1 | 12 | - | CSAGGRTDTQYF | TGCAGTGCCGGTGGTCGCACAGATACGCAGTATTTT
TRBD1 | TRBJ2-7 | TRBV18 | 14 | few | CASSRDRGGLGQYF | TGTGCCAGCTCTCGCGACAGGGGCGGCCTGGGGCAGTACTTC
TRBD1 | TRBJ2-2 | TRBV20-1 | 15 | - | CSARDHKGAVGELLF | TGCAGTGCTAGAGATCATAAGGGGGCGGTCGGGGAGCTGCTTTTT
- | TRBJ2-5 | TRBV29-1 | 13 | - | CSVTPRYAGTQYF | TGCAGCGTGACCCCGCGATACGCGGGGACCCAGTACTTC
TRBD1 | TRBJ2-3 | TRBV5-1 | 15 | - | CASSSPTGAADTQYF | TGCGCCAGCAGCTCCCCTACAGGGGCAGCAGATACGCAGTATTTT
- | TRBJ1-1 | TRBV2 | 15 | many | CASVPRGFGNTEAFF | TGTGCCAGCGTCCCTCGAGGCTTCGGGAACACTGAAGCTTTCTTT
- | TRBJ2-3 | TRBV12-3/TRBV12-4 | 15 | many | CASSPLGQMEDTQYF | TGTGCCAGCAGTCCCTTGGGTCAGATGGAAGATACGCAGTATTTT
TRBD2 | TRBJ2-2 | TRBV7-6 | 16 | - | CASSVTSGRAGGELFF | TGTGCCAGCAGCGTTACTAGCGGGAGGGCCGGCGGGGAGCTGTTTTTT
- | TRBJ1-1 | TRBV28 | 12 | - | CASSLLSGEAFF | TGTGCCAGCAGTTTACTGTCGGGGGAAGCTTTCTTT
TRBD1 | TRBJ1-2 | TRBV20-1 | 12 | many | CSAGGQGVGYTF | TGCAGTGCTGGGGGACAGGGGGTTGGCTACACCTTC
- | TRBJ2-3 | TRBV12-3/TRBV12-4 | 17 | - | CASTRRPGARGTDTQYF | TGTGCCAGCACCCGCCGGCCCGGGGCGCGAGGCACAGATACGCAGTATTTT
TRBD1 | TRBJ2-1 | TRBV6-5 | 17 | many | CASSYLSGTGEDNEQFF | TGTGCCAGCAGTTACCTATCCGGGACAGGAGAGGATAATGAGCAGTTCTTC
TRBD2 | TRBJ2-1 | TRBV6-2/TRBV6-3 | 16 | - | CASRPGLAGAYNEQFF | TGTGCCAGCAGACCGGGACTAGCGGGAGCCTACAATGAGCAGTTCTTC
- | TRBJ2-2 | TRBV20-1 | 12 | few | CSARSASWELFF | TGCAGTGCTAGATCGGCTAGCTGGGAGCTGTTTTTT
- | TRBJ2-5 | TRBV20-1 | 12 | many | CSASGEQETQYF | TGCAGTGCTAGTGGGGAACAAGAGACCCAGTACTTC